The sequence of this TCR beta chain was determined in a study of blood T cell repertoires in COVID-19. Study overall: From T cells, B-cell-depleted T cells, or PBMCs came the material, which was cDNA or gDNA.

The CDR3 covers 15 residues. V shed 3 bases and J shed 1 base, with 12 bases lying between them. The germline CDR1 and CDR2 sequences are LGHDT and YNNKEL (reference sequence). The assay was immunoSEQ multiplex PCR, and TCRdb's table has in-frame clones only and misses some. The table records about 72,000 clones, about 80% of them present only once. Sequencing was done on a sample of peripheral blood. The chain joins TRBV3-1 (or the pseudogene TRBV3-2) to TRBJ1-1, with D hard to call. This TCR derives from a human donor in a cohort sampled during active COVID-19. The CDR3 region has the DNA TGTGCCAGCAGCCACGGTGGCACGGGGAACACTGAAGCTTTCTTT. It is translated as CASSHGGTGNTEAFF.